The 9 T cell receptor beta chains given below trace back to one sample, sequenced in a study of cytotoxic CD8 clonotypes in ibrutinib-treated CLL. TCRdb's copy holds only in-frame clones and misses some; the assay was immunoSEQ multiplex PCR. The data hold around 40,000 clones, with just over 70% observed a single time. The material sequenced was PBMCs, taken at disease progression, from a patient treated with ibrutinib. These receptors came from a human donor with chronic lymphocytic leukemia.

This clone was seen once. This sequence joins TRBV6-5 and TRBJ2-6; TRBD1 matches at 8 bases. CDR3 length equals 15 residues. Germline trimming cut 6 bases from V and 3 bases from J; bases unmatched to any gene: 4. CDR1 MNHEY and CDR2 SVGAGI come from the germline V gene. CDR3 amino acids: CASSPQGDGANVLTF. DNA for the CDR3: TGTGCCAGCAGCCCACAGGGGGATGGGGCCAACGTCCTGACTTTC.

The rearrangement links TRBV27 to TRBJ1-2; maybe TRBD1 (6 bases). Trimming stripped 5 bases from V and 3 bases from J, with 25 bases between. The germline CDR1 and CDR2 sequences are MNHEY and SMNVEV (reference sequence). The CDR3 consists of 18 residues. The CDR3 here is CASSPKIQRGSQDYGYTF. The CDR3 nucleotides are TGTGCCAGCAGTCCCAAGATCCAAAGGGGGAGCCAGGACTATGGCTACACCTTC.

The chain is built from TRBV5-1 and TRBJ2-7; tentative D call: TRBD2 (5 bases). The germline gives CDR1 SGHRS, CDR2 YFSETQ. Deletions cut 0 bases from V and 1 base from J, with 11 bases between. The CDR3 runs 15 residues. CDR3 protein: CASSLVYRGSYEQYF. Here the CDR3 DNA reads TGCGCCAGCAGCTTGGTTTATCGGGGTTCCTACGAGCAGTACTTC. The entire variable domain, with the rest obtained from reference TRBV5-1 and TRBJ2-7, is as follows: KAGVTQTPRYLIKTRGQQVTLSCSPISGHRSVSWYQQTPGQGLQFLFEYFSETQRNKGNFPGRFSGRQFSNSRSEMNVSTLELGDSALYLCASSLVYRGSYEQYFGPGTRLTVT.

The rearrangement uses TRBV27 and TRBJ2-7; 11 bases agree with TRBD2. The trim removed 4 bases at V and 2 bases at J, leaving 13 bases unmatched. CDR1 and CDR2 (germline): MNHEY, SMNVEV (reference sequence). The CDR3 runs to 18 residues. The CDR3 DNA follows: TGTGCCAGCAGTTCACGCTCGGACCTTAGCGGGGGGGCCTACGAGCAGTACTTC. This gives the protein CASSSRSDLSGGAYEQYF.

The chain joins TRBV30 to TRBJ1-5; tentative D call: TRBD1 (5 bases). This CDR3 has 14 residues. Trimming stripped 4 bases from V and 6 bases from J, with 16 bases between. Germline CDR1 is GTSNPN and CDR2 is SVGIG (reference sequence). This chain's CDR3 is CAWTVGQGRQPQHF. CDR3 nucleotides: TGTGCCTGGACCGTAGGGCAGGGTCGTCAGCCCCAGCATTTT. The full variable domain, its missing parts supplied by reference TRBV30 and TRBJ1-5, is SQTIHQWPATLVQPVGSPLSLECTVEGTSNPNLYWYRQAAGRGLQLLFYSVGIGQISSEVPQNLSASRPQDRQFILSSKKLLLSDSGFYLCAWTVGQGRQPQHFGDGTRLSIL.

The rearrangement uses TRBV6-1 and TRBJ2-2; D ambiguous. This CDR3 is built from 15 residues. The germline V gene encodes CDR1 MNHNS and CDR2 SASEGT. V lost 1 base and J lost 0, with 6 bases in between. The CDR3 sequence is CASSEGYSNTGELFF. Here the CDR3 DNA reads TGTGCCAGCAGTGAAGGGTATTCGAACACCGGGGAGCTGTTTTTT.

This clone occurred a few times. The chain combines TRBV2 with TRBJ1-2; D gene unclear. Germline CDR1 is SNHLY and CDR2 is FYNNEI. CDR3 size: 13 residues. V was pared by 2 bases and J by 4 bases, with 8 bases between. CDR3 coding DNA: TGTGCCAGCAGTGAAAGGCAGGTCTATGGCTACACCTTC. It is translated as CASSERQVYGYTF.

The chain employs TRBV7-2 and TRBJ2-7; 11 bases line up with TRBD2. The CDR3 has 14 residues. V lost 3 bases and J lost 3; bases outside the gene matches: 1. CDR1 is SGHTA and CDR2 is FQGNSA in the germline V gene. The CDR3 spells CASSFSGGDYEQYF. The CDR3 DNA sequence: TGTGCCAGCAGCTTTAGCGGGGGGGACTACGAGCAGTACTTC.

The chain links TRBV9 to TRBJ2-5; the match to TRBD2 covers 10 bases. The CDR3 totals 15 residues. The ends lost 1 base at V and 2 bases at J; junction bases unmatched: 2. From germline, CDR1 is SGDLS and CDR2 YYNGEE. In DNA form, the CDR3 reads TGTGCCAGCAGCGTACTAGCGGGGGCGCAAGAGACCCAGTACTTC. Protein product: CASSVLAGAQETQYF.